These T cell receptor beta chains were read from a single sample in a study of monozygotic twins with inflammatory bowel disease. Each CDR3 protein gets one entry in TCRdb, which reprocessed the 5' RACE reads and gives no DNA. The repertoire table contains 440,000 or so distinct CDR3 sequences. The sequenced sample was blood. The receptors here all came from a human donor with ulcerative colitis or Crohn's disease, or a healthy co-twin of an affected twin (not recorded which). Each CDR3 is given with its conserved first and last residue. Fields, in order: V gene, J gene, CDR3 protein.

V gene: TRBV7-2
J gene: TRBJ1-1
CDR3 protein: CASGLHINTEAFF

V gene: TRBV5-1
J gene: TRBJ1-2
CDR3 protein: CASSSGQGIGYGYTF

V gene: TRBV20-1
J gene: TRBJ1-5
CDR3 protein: CSAATGTNQPQHF

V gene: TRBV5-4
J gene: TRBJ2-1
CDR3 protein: CASSSKRTGRPLSNEQFF

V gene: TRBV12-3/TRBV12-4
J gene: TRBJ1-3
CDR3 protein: CASIRNGQQGNTIYF

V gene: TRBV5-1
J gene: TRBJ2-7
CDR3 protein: CASSLGVHLTYEQYF

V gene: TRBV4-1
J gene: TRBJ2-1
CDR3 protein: CASSQVVDRGRFF

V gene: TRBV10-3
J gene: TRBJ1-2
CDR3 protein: CAISGISGYGYTF

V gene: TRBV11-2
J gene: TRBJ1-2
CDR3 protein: CASRNTGGIDSYTF

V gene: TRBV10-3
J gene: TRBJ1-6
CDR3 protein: CAISEGGGFRNSPLHF

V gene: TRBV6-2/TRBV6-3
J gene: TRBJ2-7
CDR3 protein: CASSFANSGRPHEQYF

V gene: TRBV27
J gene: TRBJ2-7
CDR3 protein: CASSSGTHYEQYF

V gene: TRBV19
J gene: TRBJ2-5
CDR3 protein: CASSTGNQETQYF

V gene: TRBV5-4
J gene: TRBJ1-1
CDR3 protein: CASTLDRGEAFF

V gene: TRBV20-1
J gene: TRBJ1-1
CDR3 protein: CSARMGGTEAFF

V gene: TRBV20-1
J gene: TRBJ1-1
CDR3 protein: CSPGGTPNTEAFF

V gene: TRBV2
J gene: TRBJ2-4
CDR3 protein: CATDPGRQKRNIQYF

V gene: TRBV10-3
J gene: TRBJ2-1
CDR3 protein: CAISDPARTGFYNEQFF

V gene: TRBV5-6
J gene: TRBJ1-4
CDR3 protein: CASSLRTGEKLFF

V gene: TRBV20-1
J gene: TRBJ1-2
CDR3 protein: CSARVGGGNYGYTF

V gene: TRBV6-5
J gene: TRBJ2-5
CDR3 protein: CASSSHKLLGSQYF

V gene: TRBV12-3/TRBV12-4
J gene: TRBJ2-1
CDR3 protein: CASHSGSPYNEQFF

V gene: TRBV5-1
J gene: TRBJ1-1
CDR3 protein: CASSLDPGTNTEAFF

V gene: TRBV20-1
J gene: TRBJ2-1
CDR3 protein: CSARAGLGNEQFF

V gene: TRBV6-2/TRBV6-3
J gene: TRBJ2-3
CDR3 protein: CASGYPSRTQYF

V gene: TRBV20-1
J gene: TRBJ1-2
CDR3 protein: CSARDAEGDYYGYTF

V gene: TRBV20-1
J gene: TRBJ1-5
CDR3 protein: CSAMDRASNQPQHF

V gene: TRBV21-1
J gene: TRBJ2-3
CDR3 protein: CASSKNLAPASRTDTQYF

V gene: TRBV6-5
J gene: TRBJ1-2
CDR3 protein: CASSYSGRSYGYTF

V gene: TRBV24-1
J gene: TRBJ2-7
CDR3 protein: CATSDPHGGSPLEQYF

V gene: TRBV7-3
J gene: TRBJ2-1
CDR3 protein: CASGIGPRGGYNEQFF

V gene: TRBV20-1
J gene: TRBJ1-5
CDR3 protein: CSAQGDQPQHF

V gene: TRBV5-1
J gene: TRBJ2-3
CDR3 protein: CASGSSTDTQYF

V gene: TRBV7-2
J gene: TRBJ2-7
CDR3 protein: CASSRWDSPYEQYF

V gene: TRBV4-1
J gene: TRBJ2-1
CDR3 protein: CASSPARDRGIAGGNEQFF

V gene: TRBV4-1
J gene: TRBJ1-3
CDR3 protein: CASSTSGTGLFSGNTIYF

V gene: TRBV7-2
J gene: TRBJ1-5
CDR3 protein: CASRAGNNQPQHF

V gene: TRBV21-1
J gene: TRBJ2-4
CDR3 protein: CASSKAGGPYDKNIQYF

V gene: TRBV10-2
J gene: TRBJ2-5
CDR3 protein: CASSESFRRETQYF

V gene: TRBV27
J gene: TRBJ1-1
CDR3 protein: CASSLSQGLSEAFF

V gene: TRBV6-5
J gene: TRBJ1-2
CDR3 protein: CASSYSSQGAAGYTF

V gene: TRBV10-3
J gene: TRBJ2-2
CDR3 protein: CAITPGLASGELFF

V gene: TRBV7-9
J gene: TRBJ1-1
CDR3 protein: CASSFRGPGTEAFF